This entry features one T cell receptor (beta chain) sequence. As handled by the study authors: Amplified reference gene primers provided the basis for estimating nucleated cell counts. Assay used: immunoSEQ multiplex PCR; TCRdb lists only in-frame clones, some missing. The V and J calls and the clone size are those of that table, but D and trimming were determined from the DNA. This table has approximately 240,000 clones, 70% to 90% appearing once. CDR1 is LGHDT, CDR2 YNNKEL, per germline (reference sequence). Trimming took off 1 base at V and 5 bases at J, with 8 bases between the two ends. The CDR3 totals 13 residues. The sample originates from a study of blood T cell repertoires in COVID-19.

This TCR was recovered from a woman younger than 35 who had recovered from COVID-19. The genes are TRBV3-1 (or the pseudogene TRBV3-2) and TRBJ1-1; possible D gene TRBD1, 5 bases. Sequenced material: peripheral blood. The CDR3 loop is CASSQGGGTEAFF. CDR3 nucleotides: TGTGCCAGCAGCCAAGGGGGGGGTACTGAAGCTTTCTTT.